The 20 T cell receptor beta chains below all came from one sample that was sequenced in a study of blood T cell repertoires in COVID-19. Assay used: immunoSEQ multiplex PCR; TCRdb lists only in-frame clones, some missing. The sample holds about 350,000 clones; 91% are singletons and the top ten take less than 3.5%. Sequenced: peripheral blood. The receptor source for this set is a woman in her late teens or twenties who had recovered from COVID-19.

The chain is built from TRBV11-3 and TRBJ1-3; D uncertain. The CDR3 contains 16 residues. Trimming pared 1 base from V and 2 bases from J, leaving 12 bases between. Germline CDR1 reads SGHNT; CDR2 reads YENEEA. The CDR3 reads CASSLVLAETGNTIYF. CDR3 DNA sequence: TGTGCCAGCAGCTTAGTCCTTGCCGAGACTGGAAACACCATATATTTT.

The chain combines TRBV10-1 with TRBJ2-5; D may be TRBD2 (5 bases). V lost 3 bases and J lost 4, with 12 bases in between. The CDR3 totals 14 residues. Germline V gene data show CDR1 as WNHNN and CDR2 as SYGVQD (reference sequence). As DNA, the CDR3 is TGCGCCAGCAGTGAATCCGGCCGGGGAGAGACCCAGTACTTC. Residues: CASSESGRGETQYF.

The chain couples TRBV29-1 to TRBJ1-1; D call uncertain. Trimming left V 7 bases short and J 4 bases short, with 16 bases between. This CDR3 has 13 residues. Germline values: CDR1 SQVTM, CDR2 ANQGSEA. The CDR3 DNA sequence: TGCAGCGGATCGGGTTCTCTGGGCACTGAAGCTTTCTTT. Translation gives CSGSGSLGTEAFF. The full variable domain, completed using reference TRBV29-1 and TRBJ1-1, is SAVISQKPSRDICQRGTSLTIQCQVDSQVTMMFWYRQQPGQSLTLIATANQGSEATYESGFVIDKFPISRPNLTFSTLTVSNMSPEDSSIYLCSGSGSLGTEAFFGQGTRLTVV.

The chain joins TRBV24-1 to TRBJ2-5; TRBD2 aligns across 8 bases. CDR1 KGHDR and CDR2 SFDVKD come from the germline V gene. This CDR3 has 15 residues. The J segment lost 5 bases and the V segment lost 4 bases, leaving 8 bases of the junction unmatched. The CDR3 spells CATSDRGLAGETQYF. The DNA for the CDR3 is TGTGCCACCAGTGACCGTGGACTAGCTGGCGAGACCCAGTACTTC.

This sequence joins TRBV6-5 and TRBJ1-2; TRBD1 is a possible D gene (6 bases). The CDR3 is 16 amino acids. Germline V gene data show CDR1 as MNHEY and CDR2 as SVGAGI. Trimming cost V 4 bases and J 3 bases, with 18 bases left between them. CDR3 bases: TGTGCCAGCAGTTCCCCCGGGACAAGGGCTGACTATGGCTACACCTTC. It is translated as CASSSPGTRADYGYTF.

This clone came up a few times. The V and J genes are TRBV6-2 or TRBV6-3 and TRBJ2-1, with D maybe TRBD2 (6 bases). The CDR3 extends over 15 amino acids. Germline V lookup: CDR1 MNHEY, CDR2 SVGEGT. Trimming took off 6 bases at V and 0 bases at J, with 12 bases between the two ends. The DNA of the CDR3 is TGTGCCAGCAGCCCTAGCGAGAGCTCCTACAATGAGCAGTTCTTC. Residues: CASSPSESSYNEQFF.

V and J are TRBV9 and TRBJ2-7, with 13 positions matching TRBD2. Germline CDR1 reads SGDLS; CDR2 reads YYNGEE. Trimming at V came to 0 bases and at J to 2 bases, leaving 8 bases not matched to a gene. The CDR3 totals 18 residues. The CDR3 protein is CASSVERGLAGWPYEQYV. As DNA, the CDR3 is TGTGCCAGCAGCGTAGAGAGGGGACTAGCGGGATGGCCCTACGAGCAGTACGTC.

This clone was picked up one time. The V call is TRBV7-8, the J call TRBJ2-1; 7 positions match TRBD1. V lost 1 base and J lost 13; bases outside the gene matches: 22. This CDR3 is 18 amino acids long. Germline V lookup: CDR1 SGHVS, CDR2 FQNEAQ. The CDR3 here is CASSLGVGGTARRPRQFF. The CDR3 region has the DNA TGTGCCAGCAGCTTAGGGGTCGGTGGGACAGCGCGCCGACCCAGACAGTTCTTC.

The chain employs TRBV7-9 and TRBJ1-2; the match to TRBD1 covers 7 bases. After removal of 6 bases from V and 1 base from J, the junction contained 11 bases not matched to a gene. The CDR3 is made up of 16 amino acids. The germline V gene has CDR1 SEHNR and CDR2 FQNEAQ (reference sequence). CDR3 bases: TGTGCCAGCAGTAGGACAGGCGGCCCAATTAACTATGGCTACACCTTC. Protein: CASSRTGGPINYGYTF.

This clone came up a few times. The V gene is TRBV3-1 (or the pseudogene TRBV3-2), the J gene TRBJ1-6, with 8 bases fitting TRBD1. Germline V lookup: CDR1 LGHDT, CDR2 YNNKEL (reference sequence). V gave up 2 bases and J gave up 1 base; unmatched junction bases: 7. The CDR3 consists of 18 residues. CDR3 in DNA: TGTGCCAGCAGCCAAAAAGACAGGGGTCCGTCCTATAATTCACCCCTCCACTTT. This gives the protein CASSQKDRGPSYNSPLHF.

DNA for the CDR3: TGTGCCACCAGCAGAGATTGGGCCAGGGAGGCGACTAATGAAAAACTGTTTTTT. Residues: CATSRDWAREATNEKLFF. V usage is TRBV15 and J usage is TRBJ1-4, with D tentatively TRBD1 (5 bases). The CDR3 has 18 residues. From germline, CDR1 is LNHNV and CDR2 YYDKDF (reference sequence). The V gene lost 0 bases and the J gene lost 2 bases, with 16 bases spanning the gap.

The rearrangement uses TRBV11-3 and TRBJ2-5; D gene uncertain. CDR1 is SGHNT, CDR2 YENEEA, per germline. The CDR3 spans 15 residues. V was trimmed by 4 bases and J by 2 bases, leaving 14 bases between them. CDR3 in DNA: TGTGCCAGCAGCTCTTCTCCCGTCGGGCAAGAGACCCAGTACTTC. This encodes CASSSSPVGQETQYF.

The chain links TRBV27 to TRBJ2-5, with TRBD2 matching over 11 bases. J gave up 1 base and V 5 bases, and 3 bases lay outside the gene matches. The CDR3 sequence is 15 residues long. Germline-derived CDR1 and CDR2 are MNHEY and SMNVEV (reference sequence). CDR3 coding DNA: TGTGCCAGCAGTCCGGGACTAGCGGTCCAAGAGACCCAGTACTTC. Amino acid sequence: CASSPGLAVQETQYF.

The chain is built from TRBV19 and TRBJ1-5; maybe TRBD1 (6 bases). CDR3 length: 16 amino acids. Germline CDR1 reads LNHDA; CDR2 reads SQIVND (reference sequence). The V end lost 4 bases, the J end lost 6 bases, and 19 bases lay between the germline ends. The CDR3 is CASSSLGQGKGQPQHF. For the CDR3, the DNA is TGTGCCAGTAGTAGCCTGGGCCAGGGGAAGGGTCAGCCCCAGCATTTT.

The chain carries TRBV4-3 and TRBJ2-1; 7 nucleotides agree with TRBD2. V shed 0 bases and J 5 bases; nucleotides not matched to a gene: 16. The CDR3 consists of 19 residues. The V gene's germline CDR1 is LGHNA and CDR2 YSLEER. DNA of the CDR3: TGCGCCAGCAGCCAAGATTGGATAGTTGGAGTCCGGGGGGACAATGAGCAGTTCTTC. Its protein is CASSQDWIVGVRGDNEQFF.

This chain connects TRBV7-9 to TRBJ1-2; no firm D call. This CDR3 region has 14 residues. Germline V lookup: CDR1 SEHNR, CDR2 FQNEAQ (reference sequence). Trimming stripped 1 base from V and 6 bases from J, with 12 bases between. In DNA form, the CDR3 reads TGTGCCAGCAGCTTAGTGGGAGATAGGAATGGCTACACCTTC. It translates to CASSLVGDRNGYTF.

The chain couples TRBV3-1 (or the pseudogene TRBV3-2) to TRBJ2-5; no reliable D call. The CDR3 consists of 13 residues. V shed 2 bases and J shed 4 bases, with 8 bases lying between them. The germline V gene has CDR1 LGHDT and CDR2 YNNKEL (reference sequence). The CDR3 protein is CASSQSQRETQYF. The CDR3, as DNA: TGTGCCAGCAGCCAATCACAACGAGAGACCCAGTACTTC.

The rearrangement joins TRBV9 to TRBJ2-1, with TRBD2 identical over 8 bases. Looked up from germline, CDR1 is SGDLS and CDR2 is YYNGEE. CDR3 length: 14 residues. J was trimmed by 5 bases and V by 0 bases; bases with no gene match: 1. CDR3 protein: CASSVDGRDNEQFF. CDR3 sequence (DNA): TGTGCCAGCAGCGTAGACGGGAGGGACAATGAGCAGTTCTTC.

The CDR3 DNA is TGCAGCGTTGAAGATTCAGGGATGGGGACCCAGTACTTC. It specifies CSVEDSGMGTQYF. The rearrangement uses TRBV29-1 and TRBJ2-5, with D possibly matching TRBD1 (5 bases). Trimming took off 0 bases at V and 7 bases at J, with 12 bases between the two ends. The CDR3 totals 13 residues. The germline V gene has CDR1 SQVTM and CDR2 ANQGSEA.

The chain couples TRBV2 to TRBJ2-5, with 7 bases that match TRBD2. This CDR3 has 14 amino acids. The J segment lost 4 bases and the V segment lost 2 bases, leaving 4 bases of the junction unmatched. CDR1 is SNHLY and CDR2 is FYNNEI in the germline V gene. The CDR3 DNA reads TGTGCCAGCAGTGAATCTTCTAGCGGAGAGACCCAGTACTTC. It codes for CASSESSSGETQYF.